This T cell receptor beta chain is from a study of immune heterogeneity within non-small cell lung tumors. General observations from the study: Local T-cell clonality tracked moderately but significantly with local tumor mutational burden, giving an R of about 0.34. Recurrence of the same dominant CDR3 beta clonotypes was seen across tumor sites within a patient, and site-unique high-frequency clones were present alongside them. Largely distinct from one individual patient to the next were the high-frequency T-cell receptor beta clonotypes.

Template input was genomic DNA from bulk tumor (around 600 ng per sample). Several biopsies per primary tumor, spaced far apart, were taken during surgery. It was patients with untreated, newly diagnosed non-small cell lung cancer who underwent curative surgery. Having surgery with curative intent, the donors were patients newly diagnosed with non-small cell lung cancer. Multiplex PCR employing 32 V and 13 J primers generated amplicons of the TCR beta CDR3. TCRdb called the multiplex PCR reads again in MiXCR, with one record for every CDR3 protein. This table holds about 22,000 distinct CDR3 sequences, 25% to 30% found once. This clonotype was picked up many times. Its antigen is not identified. The V gene lost 7 bases and the J gene lost 4 bases, with 13 bases spanning the gap. CDR1 is MNHNS, CDR2 SASEGT, per germline. This CDR3 has 13 amino acids.

The material sequenced was lung tumor tissue. The chain joins TRBV6-1 to TRBJ1-2, with D possibly matching TRBD1 (6 bases). This TCR came from a man in his forties or fifties with non-small cell lung cancer. The CDR3 region has the DNA TGTGCCAGCACCGAACAGGGAGCCTATGGCTACACCTTC. Translation gives CASTEQGAYGYTF.